This T cell receptor (beta chain) was retrieved from a study of vaccination and CD4 T cells after COVID-19. Germline CDR1 reads KGHDR; CDR2 reads SFDVKD. This CDR3 is built from 16 residues. With the Oncomine TCR Beta short-read assay, DNA from cultured CD4+ T cells was sequenced. TCRdb reanalysed the PCR reads using MiXCR and keeps one entry per CDR3 protein. The sample yields 10,000 or so distinct CDR3 sequences, 30% to 35% seen once. The treatment here: approximately 9-day PBMC culture with coronavirus spike peptide pools or control peptides (ViraFEST assay). Peptide pool stimulation in ViraFEST expanded antigen-specific T cells, whose TCRs were then sequenced. About this clonotype: Its antigen remains unidentified. This likely came from a read error, as a far larger clone is one base away.

The receptor was derived from a human donor who had recovered from COVID-19. The gene calls are TRBV24-1 and TRBJ2-1, with D perhaps matching TRBD2 (5 bases). Specimen: CD4+ T cells from blood, cultured in vitro, collected after SARS-CoV-2 vaccination. CDR3: CVSSLVSGSSYNEQFF. The CDR3 coding sequence is TGTGTCAGCAGCTTGGTAAGCGGTAGCTCCTACAATGAGCAGTTCTTC.